The sample holds a few counts of the clone carrying this T cell receptor (beta chain). The record originates from a study of Ad26.COV2.S vaccination and SARS-CoV-2 variants. Treatment indicated: about 20 received Ad26.COV2.S at low or high dose, single or two shots; a few received placebo; per-sample allocation not given. Sample collection was performed on day 63 after the first vaccine or placebo injection. An Ad26 vector was used to express Wuhan-strain SARS-CoV-2 spike as the vaccine. V gave up 1 base and J gave up 2 bases; unmatched junction bases: 7. Looked up from germline, CDR1 is MNHNS and CDR2 is SASEGT. The CDR3 is made up of 18 amino acids. Only in-frame clones appear in the TCRdb table, and some are missing; sequencing was by immunoSEQ multiplex PCR. Altogether 440,000 or so clones are present, roughly nine tenths being singletons, with the ten largest covering 1.5% to 2%.

This chain uses TRBV6-1 with TRBJ2-1, with 11 bases matching TRBD2. The sample in question was peripheral blood, obtained in a trial of Ad26.COV2.S vaccine versus placebo. The source is a person between 18 and 65 years old who received the Ad26.COV2.S COVID-19 vaccine or a placebo. CDR3 sequence reads: CASSEGGLAEAAYNEQFF. The CDR3 DNA reads TGTGCCAGCAGTGAAGGGGGACTAGCGGAGGCTGCCTACAATGAGCAGTTCTTC.